Below are 29 T cell receptor beta chains sequenced from a single sample in a study of T-cell reconstitution after alpha-beta-depleted transplantation in children. As it was prepared, the TCRbeta library received unique molecular identifiers. TCRdb re-analysed the PCR reads in MiXCR, keeping a single row per CDR3 protein. The sample lists about 610,000 distinct CDR3 sequences, under 12% occurring once. This specimen was PBMCs from the stem cell graft donor, taken from the stem cell graft. All receptors derive from a human donor who donated a stem cell graft to a child with acute myeloid leukemia.

At least ten counts were recorded for this clonotype. V is TRBV10-3 and J is TRBJ2-7; 7 nucleotides match TRBD2. The junction had 2 bases not matched to a gene; V was cut back by 2 bases and J by 7 bases. CDR3 length: 12 amino acids. Germline V lookup: CDR1 ENHRY, CDR2 SYGVKD. The CDR3 loop is CAISETGGEQYF. CDR3 in DNA: TGTGCCATCAGTGAGACGGGGGGAGAGCAGTACTTC.

The J gene is TRBJ2-1, the V gene TRBV20-1, with D perhaps matching TRBD2 (6 bases). Between the trimmed V and J ends, which lost 1 base and 6 bases, there was a span of 7 bases. The CDR3 runs to 12 residues. Germline V gene data show CDR1 as DFQATT and CDR2 as SNEGSKA (reference sequence). This CDR3 reads CSARAGVNEQFF. DNA for the CDR3: TGCAGTGCTAGAGCGGGAGTCAATGAGCAGTTCTTC.

V usage is TRBV5-1 and J usage is TRBJ2-7, with 14 nucleotides matching TRBD2. CDR1 is SGHRS and CDR2 is YFSETQ in the germline V gene. This CDR3 has 17 residues. V shed 8 bases, J shed 1 base, and the junction held 11 bases outside the gene matches. CDR3 region: CASSFWGLAGVSYEQYF. The CDR3 DNA reads TGCGCCAGTTCCTTCTGGGGACTAGCGGGAGTATCCTACGAGCAGTACTTC.

This clonotype was seen only a few times. The chain couples TRBV29-1 to TRBJ2-1, with unresolved D. The length of the CDR3 is 15 residues. Germline V gives CDR1 SQVTM, CDR2 ANQGSEA. The V gene lost 4 bases and the J gene lost 7 bases, with 20 bases spanning the gap. The CDR3 DNA reads TGCAGCGTTGGTCCCGGTAACCCAACCAGGAATGAGCAGTTCTTC. This gives the protein CSVGPGNPTRNEQFF.

This clonotype was seen more than once but under ten times. The chain links TRBV28 to TRBJ2-3; perhaps TRBD2 as D (5 bases). V was cut by 10 bases and J by 6 bases, with 5 bases left in between. The CDR3 runs to 9 residues. In germline, CDR1 is MDHEN, CDR2 SYDVKM. The CDR3 DNA is TGTGCCACGGGGGATACGCAGTATTTT. Translating gives CATGDTQYF.

The chain has TRBV24-1 and TRBJ2-7, with D possibly called TRBD1 or TRBD2 (5 bases each). Germline CDR1 and CDR2: KGHDR and SFDVKD. This CDR3 is built from 16 residues. V was clipped by 3 bases and J by 7 bases, with 21 bases between them. CDR3 sequence reads: CATSDDRDARPREQYF. DNA of the CDR3: TGTGCCACCAGTGATGACCGGGACGCCCGACCTCGGGAGCAGTACTTC.

The chain uses TRBV19 and TRBJ1-2, with 8 bases identical to TRBD1. The junction had 8 bases not matched to a gene; V was cut back by 3 bases and J by 2 bases. The CDR3 is made up of 16 amino acids. Germline values: CDR1 LNHDA, CDR2 SQIVND (reference sequence). CDR3 in amino acids: CASSIRTGQGNYGYTF. CDR3 coding DNA: TGTGCCAGTAGTATTCGGACTGGACAGGGCAACTATGGCTACACCTTC.

This chain uses TRBV11-2 with TRBJ2-5; the D call may be TRBD1 or TRBD2 (5 bases each). The CDR3 is made up of 13 amino acids. Per the germline V gene, CDR1 is SGHAT and CDR2 is FQNNGV. Between the trimmed V and J ends, which lost 6 bases and 5 bases, there was a span of 13 bases. In DNA, the CDR3 is TGTGCCAGCAGGCAGGGACCTTGGGAGACCCAGTACTTC. Translating gives CASRQGPWETQYF.

The sample holds a few counts of this clonotype. The rearrangement joins TRBV20-1 to TRBJ1-4; D perhaps matches TRBD1 (6 bases). The CDR3 sequence is 16 residues long. V was cut by 5 bases and J by 7 bases, with 23 bases left in between. Germline V CDR1 and CDR2: DFQATT, SNEGSKA (reference sequence). DNA for the CDR3: TGCAGTGCTCCCCCCGGAGGGGGTCGGGTTAGTGAAAAACTGTTTTTT. This translates into CSAPPGGGRVSEKLFF.

The sample holds a few counts of this clonotype. The V and J genes are TRBV5-1 and TRBJ1-1; no reliable D call. Germline assignment: CDR1 SGHRS and CDR2 YFSETQ. The CDR3 consists of 14 residues. Deletions cut 0 bases from V and 1 base from J, with 7 bases between. CDR3 sequence reads: CASSLGPKNTEAFF. The CDR3 nucleotides are TGCGCCAGCAGCTTGGGGCCGAAGAACACTGAAGCTTTCTTT.

This clonotype has only a few counts. The chain combines TRBV3-1 with TRBJ1-1, with D hard to call. The CDR3 consists of 14 residues. Germline CDR1 LGHDT, CDR2 YNNKEL (reference sequence). V was cut by 2 bases and J by 4 bases, with 11 bases left in between. In DNA, the CDR3 is TGTGCCAGCAGCCAAAAGGGAACGGGCACTGAAGCTTTCTTT. It yields the protein CASSQKGTGTEAFF.

CDR3 DNA: TGTGCCAGCAGCTTCCCTCAGGGGTTTCTCGCTGAAGCTTTCTTT. It codes for CASSFPQGFLAEAFF. This chain links TRBV7-2 with TRBJ1-1; D possibly corresponds to TRBD1 (6 bases). V shed 3 bases and J shed 6 bases, with 17 bases lying between them. Germline CDR1 SGHTA, CDR2 FQGNSA. The CDR3 is 15 amino acids.

This clonotype has just a few counts. This sequence joins TRBV19 and TRBJ2-6; 10 bases align to TRBD1. From germline, CDR1 is LNHDA and CDR2 SQIVND (reference sequence). This CDR3 comprises 14 residues. V was pared by 9 bases and J by 3 bases, with 2 bases of the junction left unmatched. The CDR3 sequence is CASDRGLGANVLTF. CDR3 sequence (DNA): TGTGCCAGCGACAGGGGGCTTGGGGCCAACGTCCTGACTTTC.

V usage is TRBV28 and J usage is TRBJ1-1, with D unclear. The germline V gene encodes CDR1 MDHEN and CDR2 SYDVKM. The CDR3 sequence is 13 residues long. V gave up 7 bases and J gave up 0 bases, with 9 bases separating them. CDR3 sequence (DNA): TGTGCCAGCATCCCGGACCTGAACACTGAAGCTTTCTTT. This sequence encodes CASIPDLNTEAFF. Filled out from reference TRBV28 and TRBJ1-1, the complete variable domain reads DVKVTQSSRYLVKRTGEKVFLECVQDMDHENMFWYRQDPGLGLRLIYFSYDVKMKEKGDIPEGYSVSREKKERFSLILESASTNQTSMYLCASIPDLNTEAFFGQGTRLTVV.

This chain joins TRBV20-1 and TRBJ2-7; the D is unclear. The CDR3 length is 14 residues. CDR1 is DFQATT, CDR2 SNEGSKA, per germline (reference sequence). With 1 base removed from V and 0 bases from J, the gap between germline ends came to 10 bases. Here the CDR3 reads CSARVPSSSYEQYF. The DNA of the CDR3 is TGCAGTGCTAGAGTACCATCGAGCTCCTACGAGCAGTACTTC.

This clonotype was seen more than once but under ten times. The chain has TRBV5-1 and TRBJ1-1, with 7 bases matching TRBD1. The germline CDR1 and CDR2 sequences are SGHRS and YFSETQ. J was trimmed by 2 bases and V by 4 bases; bases with no gene match: 11. The CDR3 is 16 residues long. The CDR3 sequence is CASSVRQGTANTEAFF. The CDR3 DNA sequence: TGCGCCAGCAGCGTTCGACAGGGAACGGCAAACACTGAAGCTTTCTTT. Drawing the rest from reference TRBV5-1 and TRBJ1-1, the complete variable domain is KAGVTQTPRYLIKTRGQQVTLSCSPISGHRSVSWYQQTPGQGLQFLFEYFSETQRNKGNFPGRFSGRQFSNSRSEMNVSTLELGDSALYLCASSVRQGTANTEAFFGQGTRLTVV.

This clonotype has only a few counts. The rearrangement uses TRBV25-1 and TRBJ2-1; 7 positions agree with TRBD2. J gave up 6 bases and V 3 bases, and 14 bases lay outside the gene matches. The CDR3 runs to 17 residues. Germline V lookup: CDR1 MGHDK, CDR2 SYGVNS. In DNA form, the CDR3 reads TGTGCCAGCAGTGACGCCCCGAGAGCGGGAAGGGTCAATGAGCAGTTCTTC. Protein sequence: CASSDAPRAGRVNEQFF.

There are many counts of this clonotype. The CDR3 sequence: CSASPREGPSYNEQFF. CDR3 nucleotides: TGCAGTGCTAGCCCTAGGGAGGGCCCGTCCTACAATGAGCAGTTCTTC. This chain connects TRBV20-1 to TRBJ2-1, with 7 bases fitting TRBD2. The CDR3 runs 16 residues. Germline V gene lookup returns CDR1 DFQATT and CDR2 SNEGSKA (reference sequence). The ends lost 3 bases at V and 1 base at J; junction bases unmatched: 9.

This clonotype was detected ten times or more. The rearrangement joins TRBV12-3 or TRBV12-4 to TRBJ2-1, with 10 positions matching TRBD2. Trimming cost V 5 bases and J 5 bases; bases outside gene matches: 9. The CDR3 runs 16 residues. Written as DNA, the CDR3 is TGTGCCAGCAGTCCTGAGCGGGAGGGCCGGGACAATGAGCAGTTCTTC. Translating gives CASSPEREGRDNEQFF.

The rearrangement joins TRBV6-2 or TRBV6-3 to TRBJ2-7, with TRBD1 identical over 9 bases. CDR1 and CDR2 from the germline V gene are MNHEY and SVGEGT. The CDR3 extends over 14 amino acids. With V trimmed by 7 bases and J by 2 bases, 6 bases remained unmatched. The CDR3: CASIRQGVPYEQYF. For the CDR3, the DNA is TGTGCCAGCATCCGACAGGGGGTCCCCTACGAGCAGTACTTC.

This clonotype was counted a few times. Relative to the germline gene, one junction end is altered; a read error may explain this. The chain uses TRBV7-7 and TRBJ2-7; D not certain. The germline CDR1 and CDR2 sequences are SSHAT and FNYEAQ (reference sequence). The CDR3 has 12 residues. In DNA form, the CDR3 reads TGTGCTAGCACGGCCACCTCCTACGAGCAGTACTTC. It encodes CASTATSYEQYF. The variable domain in full, with the rest retrieved from reference TRBV7-7 and TRBJ2-7, is GAGVSQSPRYKVTKRGQDVTLRCDPISSHATLYWYQQALGQGPEFLTYFNYEAQPDKSGLPSDRFSAERPEGSISTLTIQRTEQRDSAMYRCASTATSYEQYFGPGTRLTVT.

The rearrangement uses TRBV7-6 and TRBJ1-5, with D perhaps TRBD1 (5 bases). The CDR3 has 18 residues. Germline CDR1 is SGHVS and CDR2 is FNYEAQ. V was pared by 2 bases and J by 6 bases, with 23 bases between. The CDR3 protein is CASSLSRWRGRVGQPQHF. In DNA form, the CDR3 reads TGTGCCAGCAGCTTATCTCGGTGGCGGGGCCGGGTAGGTCAGCCCCAGCATTTT.

This clonotype was counted a few times. The chain employs TRBV15 and TRBJ1-2; a possible D gene is TRBD1 (6 bases). Looked up from germline, CDR1 is LNHNV and CDR2 is YYDKDF (reference sequence). This CDR3 has 13 residues. Trimming took 0 bases from V and 8 from J, leaving 10 bases between them. Written as DNA, the CDR3 is TGTGCCACCAGCAGAGATCAGGGGAAAGGCTACACCTTC. Protein: CATSRDQGKGYTF.

The chain links TRBV20-1 to TRBJ2-1; D possibly corresponds to TRBD2 (6 bases). This CDR3 has 15 residues. Germline-derived CDR1 and CDR2 are DFQATT and SNEGSKA (reference sequence). The V end was cut by 5 bases, the J end by 7 bases, with 21 bases between. The CDR3, as DNA: TGCAGTGCTCGACCTAGGGATTGGAGGGAGAATGAGCAGTTCTTC. It is translated as CSARPRDWRENEQFF.

The chain uses TRBV18 and TRBJ1-1; D not resolved. This CDR3 has 12 amino acids. Germline CDR1 and CDR2: KGHSH and LQKENI. The V end lost 1 base, the J end lost 4 bases, and 4 bases lay between the germline ends. The chain's CDR3 is CASSPLVTEAFF. The CDR3 DNA reads TGTGCCAGCTCACCACTGGTCACTGAAGCTTTCTTT.

The table lists this clonotype with many counts. The V and J genes are TRBV6-1 and TRBJ1-6; D is possibly TRBD1 (6 bases). This CDR3 comprises 14 residues. The germline gives CDR1 MNHNS, CDR2 SASEGT. Trimming stripped 2 bases from V and 6 bases from J, with 8 bases between. The CDR3 DNA reads TGTGCCAGCAGTGAAAGGGGGGGTAATTCACCCCTCCACTTT. Translation gives CASSERGGNSPLHF.

The rearrangement links TRBV20-1 to TRBJ1-1, with 8 bases identical to TRBD1. The J segment lost 10 bases and the V segment lost 5 bases, leaving 18 bases of the junction unmatched. CDR1 is DFQATT and CDR2 is SNEGSKA in the germline V gene (reference sequence). This CDR3 has 15 residues. The CDR3 DNA sequence: TGCAGTGCTGGCGGACAGGGCACAACCCTTAAATCAGCTTTCTTT. It codes for CSAGGQGTTLKSAFF.

This clonotype was found many times. The J gene is TRBJ2-1, the V gene TRBV29-1; D is unresolved. From germline, CDR1 is SQVTM and CDR2 ANQGSEA. CDR3 length: 11 amino acids. V gave up 6 bases and J gave up 9 bases, with 12 bases separating them. The CDR3 loop is CSVQPQTEQFF. In nucleotides, the CDR3 is TGCAGCGTCCAACCTCAGACTGAGCAGTTCTTC.

In its sample, this clonotype was seen many times. This chain links TRBV29-1 with TRBJ2-1; 10 nucleotides agree with TRBD1. The CDR3 has 15 amino acids. The germline V gene encodes CDR1 SQVTM and CDR2 ANQGSEA. V shed 4 bases and J 0 bases; nucleotides not matched to a gene: 3. CDR3 sequence (DNA): TGCAGCGTTGTAGGGGACAGGGGCTCCTACAATGAGCAGTTCTTC. It is translated as CSVVGDRGSYNEQFF.